Listed here are 17 T cell receptor beta chains from one sample, sequenced in a study of cytomegalovirus exposure and HLA in healthy donors. The PCR employed 60 Vbeta primers together with 13 Jbeta primers. Generated by immunoSEQ multiplex PCR, the TCRdb table keeps only in-frame clones and is missing some. Among 95,000 to 100,000 clones listed, approximately 76% were seen once. Specimen: PBMCs. The receptors here all came from a man aged 35-49 years in good health and CMV-seronegative.

The rearrangement links TRBV6-1 to TRBJ2-3; 9 bases fit TRBD1. V dropped 4 bases and J dropped 4; count of bases not matched to a gene: 6. This CDR3 is built from 15 residues. Per the germline V gene, CDR1 is MNHNS and CDR2 is SASEGT. The CDR3 loop reads CASSVGTGSADTQYF. The CDR3 coding sequence is TGTGCCAGCAGTGTTGGGACAGGGAGTGCAGATACGCAGTATTTT.

The gene calls are TRBV4-3 and TRBJ1-2; the D gene is possibly TRBD1 (5 bases). CDR3 length: 15 amino acids. With 0 bases removed from V and 8 bases from J, the gap between germline ends came to 16 bases. The germline V gene encodes CDR1 LGHNA and CDR2 YSLEER. CDR3 loop: CASSQDGGGGGGYTF. The CDR3 DNA reads as TGCGCCAGCAGCCAAGATGGGGGGGGAGGCGGGGGCTACACCTTC.

The CDR3 DNA is TGTGCCAGCTCAATCGACAGGCTGTACCAAGAGACCCAGTACTTC. It specifies CASSIDRLYQETQYF. The chain has TRBV18 and TRBJ2-5; perhaps TRBD1 as D (6 bases). The V end lost 5 bases, the J end lost 0 bases, and 13 bases lay between the germline ends. Germline V lookup: CDR1 KGHSH, CDR2 LQKENI. This CDR3 comprises 15 residues.

The rearrangement links TRBV7-9 to TRBJ1-1, with D possibly TRBD1 on 5 matching bases. With 5 bases removed from V and 3 bases from J, the gap between germline ends came to 13 bases. Germline loops: CDR1 SEHNR, CDR2 FQNEAQ (reference sequence). CDR3 length: 14 amino acids. Here the CDR3 reads CASSLEAGDTEAFF. In DNA form, the CDR3 reads TGTGCCAGCAGCCTTGAGGCGGGGGACACTGAAGCTTTCTTT.

The rearrangement links TRBV28 to TRBJ1-1; possible D gene TRBD1, 6 bases. This CDR3 contains 16 residues. Deletions cut 6 bases from V and 1 base from J, with 18 bases between. The germline gives CDR1 MDHEN, CDR2 SYDVKM. The CDR3 DNA follows: TGTGCCAGCAGCCTAGGGCGGGGGCGGGGGAACACTGAAGCTTTCTTT. This encodes CASSLGRGRGNTEAFF.

This clone came up once. The genes are TRBV28 and TRBJ1-2, with D hard to call. The CDR3 runs to 13 residues. Germline V lookup: CDR1 MDHEN, CDR2 SYDVKM. Trimming shortened V by 6 bases and J by 3 bases, and 11 bases separated the two germline ends. The CDR3 DNA is TGTGCCAGCAGATCAGAAGATCACTATGGCTACACCTTC. It specifies CASRSEDHYGYTF.

This chain joins TRBV28 and TRBJ1-3, with D maybe TRBD1 (5 bases). Trimming removed 7 bases at V and 4 bases at J, with 11 bases between. The CDR3 is 13 residues long. Germline-derived CDR1 and CDR2 are MDHEN and SYDVKM. CDR3 sequence: CASIGEAGNTIYF. CDR3 bases: TGTGCCAGCATAGGGGAGGCCGGAAACACCATATATTTT. The full variable domain, rest sourced from reference TRBV28 and TRBJ1-3, is DVKVTQSSRYLVKRTGEKVFLECVQDMDHENMFWYRQDPGLGLRLIYFSYDVKMKEKGDIPEGYSVSREKKERFSLILESASTNQTSMYLCASIGEAGNTIYFGEGSWLTVV.

The chain is built from TRBV7-2 and TRBJ1-5, with no clear D. The CDR3 is 14 residues long. Germline assignment: CDR1 SGHTA and CDR2 FQGNSA. V lost 4 bases, J lost 5 bases, and 12 bases lay in between. CDR3 region: CASSSQWRDQPQHF. CDR3 nucleotide sequence: TGTGCCAGCAGCTCCCAGTGGAGGGATCAGCCCCAGCATTTT. Based on the CDR3 plus reference TRBV7-2 and TRBJ1-5, the full variable domain is GAGVSQSPSNKVTEKGKDVELRCDPISGHTALYWYRQSLGQGLEFLIYFQGNSAPDKSGLPSDRFSAERTGGSVSTLTIQRTQQEDSAVYLCASSSQWRDQPQHFGDGTRLSIL.

CDR3 sequence: CASSIREREFEQYF. CDR3 DNA sequence: TGTGCCAGTAGTATAAGGGAGCGGGAGTTCGAGCAGTACTTC. The V and J genes are TRBV19 and TRBJ2-7; 8 bases are a match to TRBD2. V gave up 2 bases and J gave up 6 bases; unmatched junction bases: 6. The germline V gene has CDR1 LNHDA and CDR2 SQIVND (reference sequence). This CDR3 spans 14 amino acids.

This clone has just one count. The chain carries TRBV25-1 and TRBJ2-2; D is ambiguous. The CDR3 consists of 13 residues. Germline CDR1 reads MGHDK; CDR2 reads SYGVNS. The V end was cut by 2 bases, the J end by 4 bases, with 5 bases between. This CDR3 is CASSELFTGELFF. The DNA for the CDR3 is TGTGCCAGCAGTGAACTCTTCACCGGGGAGCTGTTTTTT.

J is TRBJ1-1 and V is TRBV9; D remains ambiguous. The ends were cut back, 0 bases at V and 3 bases at J, with 9 bases in the middle. This CDR3 is 14 amino acids long. Germline V CDR1 and CDR2: SGDLS, YYNGEE. CDR3 DNA sequence: TGTGCCAGCAGCGTAGGGAAGGAGCACACTGAAGCTTTCTTT. It codes for CASSVGKEHTEAFF.

The gene calls are TRBV4-1 and TRBJ2-7; 9 positions match TRBD1. J gave up 5 bases and V 5 bases, and 10 bases lay outside the gene matches. In germline, CDR1 is MGHRA, CDR2 YSYEKL. The CDR3 consists of 15 residues. The CDR3 reads CASSVSGTGLNEQYF. In DNA form, the CDR3 reads TGCGCCAGCAGCGTCTCCGGGACAGGGTTAAACGAGCAGTACTTC.

The chain combines TRBV7-2 with TRBJ1-2, with no clear D. Trimming pared 0 bases from V and 7 bases from J, leaving 9 bases between. Germline V gene sequence: CDR1 SGHTA, CDR2 FQGNSA. The CDR3 has 13 residues. CDR3 protein: CASSLAGSGGYTF. CDR3 bases: TGTGCCAGCAGCTTAGCGGGGAGCGGTGGCTACACCTTC.

V usage is TRBV5-1 and J usage is TRBJ2-2, with D unclear. Germline V CDR1 and CDR2: SGHRS, YFSETQ. V was shortened by 0 bases and J by 1 base, with 7 bases between the two germline ends. The CDR3 sequence is 15 residues long. The CDR3, as DNA: TGCGCCAGCAGCTTGGCATTACAGAACACCGGGGAGCTGTTTTTT. The encoded protein is CASSLALQNTGELFF.

V is TRBV7-9 and J is TRBJ2-7; 9 bases fit TRBD1. The CDR3 totals 19 residues. The germline V gene has CDR1 SEHNR and CDR2 FQNEAQ (reference sequence). Losses at the gene ends were 5 bases for V and 0 bases for J; bases not matched to a gene: 17. CDR3 in amino acids: CASSAPGQGLVESSYEQYF. DNA of the CDR3: TGTGCCAGCAGCGCGCCGGGACAGGGCCTGGTTGAGAGCTCCTACGAGCAGTACTTC.

In this sample, this clone turned up a few times. This chain links TRBV19 with TRBJ1-1, with D hard to call. The CDR3 is 14 amino acids. Trimming shortened V by 5 bases and J by 2 bases, and 12 bases separated the two germline ends. Germline loops: CDR1 LNHDA, CDR2 SQIVND (reference sequence). CDR3 DNA sequence: TGTGCCAGTAGTCGGACCCCGGGAAACACTGAAGCTTTCTTT. Residues: CASSRTPGNTEAFF.

V is TRBV11-2 and J is TRBJ2-1; TRBD1 aligns across 8 bases. The CDR3 length is 15 residues. In germline, CDR1 is SGHAT, CDR2 FQNNGV. The V gene end was trimmed by 5 bases and the J gene end by 4 bases; junction bases not matched to a gene: 7. The CDR3 reads CASSIGQGTYNEQFF. CDR3 nucleotides: TGTGCCAGCAGCATTGGACAGGGCACATACAATGAGCAGTTCTTC. Looking up the rest from reference TRBV11-2 and TRBJ2-1 gives the full variable domain: EAGVAQSPRYKIIEKRQSVAFWCNPISGHATLYWYQQILGQGPKLLIQFQNNGVVDDSQLPKDRFSAERLKGVDSTLKIQPAKLEDSAVYLCASSIGQGTYNEQFFGPGTRLTVL.